This T cell receptor (beta chain) was sequenced during a study of blood T cell repertoires in COVID-19. As for the study in general: Samples of COVID-19 (acute and convalescent) were obtained from the United States, Italy and Spain.

Original processing notes: Scientists estimated how many nucleated cells there were by amplifying reference gene primers. The table came from immunoSEQ multiplex PCR; TCRdb's copy has only in-frame clones and leaves some out. That table gives V, J and clone size, and the DNA gave D and trimming. This table holds about 150,000 clones, approximately 80% found once. Adults between roughly 18 and 100 years of age took part from under 25 US areas. Assignment of participants to cohorts was predicated upon participant-reported clinical history. The sample comprised PBMCs or T cells enriched from blood (not recorded which). The receptor's source is a woman between 40 and 55 years old who had recovered from COVID-19.

The CDR3 here is CASSPGINQPQHF. CDR3 nucleotides: TGTGCCAGCAGTCCGGGTATTAATCAGCCCCAGCATTTT. The chain couples TRBV6-5 to TRBJ1-5; D is uncertain. The germline V gene encodes CDR1 MNHEY and CDR2 SVGAGI. Deletions cut 5 bases from V and 4 bases from J, with 9 bases between. The CDR3 runs 13 residues.